This TCR beta chain derives from a study of vaccination effects on CD4 cells after COVID-19 (dated by TCRdb to between 2021 and 2022). Background for the entire study: Each participant received two doses of an mRNA SARS-CoV-2 vaccine, either BNT162b2 or mRNA-1273. A total of 10 COVID-19 convalescent patients and several SARS-CoV-2-naive healthy vaccine recipients were included in the full study. Cultures from other donors in the study were sequenced with the Oncomine TCR Beta short-read assay on an Illumina iSeq 100. SARS-CoV-2 spike-specific CD4+ TCR repertoires from before and after mRNA vaccination were compared in COVID-19 convalescent patients and in infection-naive vaccine recipients. Study-wide conclusions, independent of this receptor: In healthy vaccine recipients, vaccine-induced clones were almost all SARS-CoV-2 mono-reactive, with only 1 of 255 being cross-reactive with common cold coronaviruses. Both infection-induced and vaccine-induced clones contracted markedly at late post-vaccination timepoints, which is consistent with waning T cell responses. Limitations of the study were the small number of convalescent patients and the absence of early post-infection timepoints.

CDR1 MNHEY and CDR2 SVGEGT are derived from the germline V gene. V drops 7 bases and J drops 10 bases, leaving 16 bases in between. Including cysteine and phenylalanine, the CDR3 has 12 amino acids. Here the CDR3 DNA is all that survives: 36 bases in frame from base 1. In the ViraFEST assay, PBMC were stimulated with viral peptide pools, and antigen-specific CD4+ T cell clonotypes were then identified by expansion using TCR sequencing. After roughly 11 days of culture, CD4+ T cells were isolated with the EasySep CD4+ T cell isolation kit. Negative nucleocapsid antibody results before and after vaccination confirmed that the healthy vaccine recipients had no prior SARS-CoV-2 infection. Each well held fewer than 2.5 million PBMC cultured in IMDM containing about 5.4% human AB serum, roughly 9.9 IU/ml IL-2 and gentamicin, along with 8 to 10 ug/ml peptides. Half of the culture medium was replaced with fresh IL-2-containing medium on days 3 and 7. Unless noted otherwise, every peptide stimulation condition was grown in triplicate wells. PBMC were separated from whole blood using Ficoll-Paque Plus gradient centrifugation and were then either cryopreserved at -140C or used fresh. The overlapping peptide pools covered the spike proteins of SARS-CoV-2 and of the common cold coronaviruses HCoV-NL63, HCoV-OC43 and HCoV-229E. The QIAamp micro DNA kit was used to extract genomic DNA from the cultured CD4+ T cells.

Libraries were made using the immunoSEQ multiplex PCR assay. TCR beta CDR3 sequencing was performed on DNA from the cultured, isolated CD4+ T cells. Per the authors' processing: Non-productive TCR sequences were discarded, and reads were trimmed to the CDR3 region, with only CDR3s of 7 or more amino acids retained. The MANAFEST web app was used to identify antigen-specific clonotypes by comparing expansion in peptide wells with expansion in reference cultures. For clones to be considered positive, expansion at FDR<0.05 versus reference and all other wells, an odds ratio above 5, and a frequency above 0.1% in two replicate wells were required. Cross-reactive clonotypes were defined as significantly expanded in SARS-CoV-2 spike wells and in at least one common cold coronavirus spike condition. Levenshtein distance calculated with the stringdist R package was used to assess CDR3 similarity, and unrooted trees were constructed with ape in R 3.6.1. TCRdb provides this immuneACCESS table in a form limited to in-frame rearrangements. Some clones are lacking; in checked studies, under half of them reflect an unresolved V gene, and why the rest are absent is not known. That table furnishes V, J and clone size, whereas the DNA furnished D and trimming. This sample is represented by roughly 63,000 clones; approximately 71% of them were singletons. In total, the top ten clones hold less than 4% of the sample.

To note about this clone: Its recognized antigen is unknown. Base-call qualities are not available, and no considerably larger clone is one nucleotide away.

This TCR came from a human donor who received a COVID-19 vaccine. Recombination connected TRBV6-2 or TRBV6-3 to TRBJ1-1; D gene: possibly TRBD1, on 5 matching bases. The sample here was CD4+ T cells from PBMCs cultured with HCoV-OC43 spike peptides, taken before COVID-19 vaccination. What the cell subset or site label conveys for this sample: HCoV-OC43 spike overlapping peptide pool stimulation. The DNA sequence is as follows: TGTGCCAGCACCCCTGGGGGGACTCGAGCTTTCTTT. The encoded protein is CASTPGGTRAFF.